The clone carrying this TCR beta chain was detected a few times. The data are from a study of identical twins. Each CDR3 protein is one row after TCRdb ran MiXCR on the 5' RACE reads. The sample has 700,000 or so distinct CDR3 sequences; around 21% are singletons. The V end was cut by 3 bases, the J end by 8 bases, with 14 bases between. Per the germline V gene, CDR1 is DFQATT and CDR2 is SNEGSKA (reference sequence). This CDR3 comprises 13 residues. Another study also made use of these data, one on T cells expressing NK-cell markers.

This clonotype originated in a woman younger than 35 in good health. The chain joins TRBV20-1 to TRBJ2-1; D gene ambiguous. The sequenced sample was PBMCs. The CDR3 loop is CSASFVARYEQFF. CDR3 sequence (DNA): TGCAGTGCTAGTTTTGTCGCCCGCTATGAGCAGTTCTTC.